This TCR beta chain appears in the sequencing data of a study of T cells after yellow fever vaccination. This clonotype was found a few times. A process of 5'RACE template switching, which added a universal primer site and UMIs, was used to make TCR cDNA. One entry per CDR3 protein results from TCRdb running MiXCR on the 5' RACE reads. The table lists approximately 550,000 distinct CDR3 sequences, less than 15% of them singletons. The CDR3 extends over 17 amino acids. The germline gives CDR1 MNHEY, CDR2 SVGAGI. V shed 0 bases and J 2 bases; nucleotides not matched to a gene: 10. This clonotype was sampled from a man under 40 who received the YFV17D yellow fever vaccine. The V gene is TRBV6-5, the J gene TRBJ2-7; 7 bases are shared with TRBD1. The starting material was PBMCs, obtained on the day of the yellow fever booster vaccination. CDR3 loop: CASSYSTPAQGAYEQYF. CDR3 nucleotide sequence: TGTGCCAGCAGTTACTCGACCCCGGCGCAGGGGGCCTACGAGCAGTACTTC.